This T cell receptor beta chain was obtained from a study of blood T cell repertoires in COVID-19. V lost 7 bases and J lost 7, with 10 bases in between. The CDR3 totals 10 residues. Germline assignment: CDR1 SQVTM and CDR2 ANQGSEA. The assay was immunoSEQ multiplex PCR, and TCRdb's table has in-frame clones only and misses some. The sample carries around 250,000 clones, 80% to 85% recorded once. The chain is built from TRBV29-1 and TRBJ1-1; D gene uncertain. This receptor was identified in a woman aged 40-49 years who had recovered from COVID-19. The sequenced sample consisted of peripheral blood. CDR3 sequence: CSGTRGEAFF. The CDR3 nucleotides read TGCAGCGGAACCCGGGGTGAAGCTTTCTTT.